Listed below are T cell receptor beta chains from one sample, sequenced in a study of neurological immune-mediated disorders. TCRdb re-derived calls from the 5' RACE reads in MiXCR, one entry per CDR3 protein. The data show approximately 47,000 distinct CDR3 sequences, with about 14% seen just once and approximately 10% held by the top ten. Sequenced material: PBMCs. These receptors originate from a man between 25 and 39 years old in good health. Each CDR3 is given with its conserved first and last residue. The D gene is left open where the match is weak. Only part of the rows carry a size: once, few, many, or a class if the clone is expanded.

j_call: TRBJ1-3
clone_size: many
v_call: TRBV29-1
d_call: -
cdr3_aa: CSDEGSGNTIYF
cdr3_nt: TGCAGCGACGAGGGCTCTGGAAACACCATATATTTT

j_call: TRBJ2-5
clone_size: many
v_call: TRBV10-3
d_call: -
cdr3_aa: CAISDRELPPQYF
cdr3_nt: TGTGCCATCAGCGACCGGGAACTCCCCCCCCAGTACTTC

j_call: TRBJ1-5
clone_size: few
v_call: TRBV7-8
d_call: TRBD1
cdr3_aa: CASSLANGLGTGNQPQHF
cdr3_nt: TGTGCCAGCAGCTTAGCCAATGGTTTGGGGACAGGGAACCAGCCCCAGCATTTT

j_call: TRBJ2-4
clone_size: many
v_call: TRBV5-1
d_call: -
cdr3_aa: CASSLAGLGNIQYF
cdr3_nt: TGCGCCAGCAGCTTGGCAGGGTTAGGAAACATTCAGTACTTC

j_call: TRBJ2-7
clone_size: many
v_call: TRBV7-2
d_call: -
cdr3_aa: CASSPTSLAGSSSYEQYF
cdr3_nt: TGTGCCAGCAGCCCAACCTCCTTGGCAGGCTCGAGCTCCTACGAGCAGTACTTC

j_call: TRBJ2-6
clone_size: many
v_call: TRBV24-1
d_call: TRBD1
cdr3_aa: CATSDGQGTGANVLTF
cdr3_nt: TGTGCCACCAGTGATGGACAGGGGACCGGGGCCAACGTCCTGACTTTC

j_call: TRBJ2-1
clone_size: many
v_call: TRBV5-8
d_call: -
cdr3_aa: CASSSGQWRHNEQFF
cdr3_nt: TGTGCCAGCAGCTCCGGACAGTGGAGACACAATGAGCAGTTCTTC

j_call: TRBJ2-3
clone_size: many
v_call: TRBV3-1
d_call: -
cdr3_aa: CASSQSSTDTQYF
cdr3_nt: TGTGCCAGCAGCCAATCTAGCACAGATACGCAGTATTTT

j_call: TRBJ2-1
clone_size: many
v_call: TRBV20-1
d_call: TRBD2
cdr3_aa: CSATLLAGVMNEQFF
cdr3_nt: TGCAGTGCTACGTTACTAGCGGGAGTCATGAATGAGCAGTTCTTC

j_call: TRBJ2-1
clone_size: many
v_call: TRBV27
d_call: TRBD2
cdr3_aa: CASTLTSGQYNEQFF
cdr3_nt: TGTGCCAGCACCCTAACTAGCGGGCAGTACAATGAGCAGTTCTTC

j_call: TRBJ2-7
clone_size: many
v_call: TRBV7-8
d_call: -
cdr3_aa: CASSLVAGWAQYF
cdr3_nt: TGTGCCAGCAGCTTAGTCGCAGGGTGGGCGCAGTACTTC

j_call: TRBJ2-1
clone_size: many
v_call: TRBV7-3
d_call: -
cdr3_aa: CASSISGEHSYNEQFF
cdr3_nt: TGTGCCAGCAGCATTAGCGGAGAACACTCCTACAATGAGCAGTTCTTC

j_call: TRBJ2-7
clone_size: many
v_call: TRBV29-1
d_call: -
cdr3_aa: CSVEAGRGRPGGQYF
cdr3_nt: TGCAGCGTTGAAGCGGGCAGGGGCCGCCCCGGGGGGCAGTACTTC

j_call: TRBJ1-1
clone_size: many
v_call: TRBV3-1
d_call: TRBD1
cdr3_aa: CASSQEQGGTEAFF
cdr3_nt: TGTGCCAGCAGCCAAGAACAGGGGGGCACTGAAGCTTTCTTT

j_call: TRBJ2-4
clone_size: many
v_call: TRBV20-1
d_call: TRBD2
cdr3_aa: CSARGGYSSGSFDKNIQYF
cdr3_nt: TGCAGTGCTAGAGGAGGGTATTCCAGCGGGAGTTTTGACAAAAACATTCAGTACTTC

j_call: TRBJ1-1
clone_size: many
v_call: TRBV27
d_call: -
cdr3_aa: CASSLSGGYFMNTEAFF
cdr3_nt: TGTGCCAGCAGTTTATCGGGGGGATACTTCATGAACACTGAAGCTTTCTTT

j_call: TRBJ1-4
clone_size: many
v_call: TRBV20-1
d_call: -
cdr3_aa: CSARDILNEKLFF
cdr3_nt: TGCAGTGCTAGAGATATTCTTAATGAAAAACTGTTTTTT

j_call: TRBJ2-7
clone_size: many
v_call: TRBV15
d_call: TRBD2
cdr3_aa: CATSRDLRGDSYEQYF
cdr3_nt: TGTGCCACCAGCAGAGATCTGCGGGGGGATTCTTACGAGCAGTACTTC

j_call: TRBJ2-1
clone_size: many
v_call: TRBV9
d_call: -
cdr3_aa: CASSDNKGSGSYNEQFF
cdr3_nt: TGTGCCAGCAGCGACAACAAGGGGAGCGGGTCCTACAATGAGCAGTTCTTC

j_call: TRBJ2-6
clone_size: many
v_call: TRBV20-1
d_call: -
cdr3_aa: CSATYSGANVLTF
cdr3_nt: TGCAGTGCTACCTACTCTGGGGCCAACGTCCTGACTTTC

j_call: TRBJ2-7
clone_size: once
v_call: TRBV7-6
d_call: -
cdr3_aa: CASSLAALGEQYF
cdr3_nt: TGTGCCAGCAGCTTAGCGGCCCTCGGCGAGCAGTACTTC

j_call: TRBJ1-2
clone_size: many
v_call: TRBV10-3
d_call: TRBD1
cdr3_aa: CAISDDAGTENYGYTF
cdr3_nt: TGTGCCATCAGTGACGATGCCGGGACAGAAAACTATGGCTACACCTTC

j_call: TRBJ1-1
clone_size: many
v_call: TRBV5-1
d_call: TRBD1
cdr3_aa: CASRNRDSVLFPEAFF
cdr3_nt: TGCGCCAGCCGGAACCGGGACAGCGTTTTATTCCCTGAAGCTTTCTTT

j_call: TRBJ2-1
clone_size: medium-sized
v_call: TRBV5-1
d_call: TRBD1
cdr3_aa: CASSVSQGGGEQFF
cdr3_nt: TGCGCCAGCAGCGTATCCCAAGGGGGCGGGGAGCAGTTCTTC

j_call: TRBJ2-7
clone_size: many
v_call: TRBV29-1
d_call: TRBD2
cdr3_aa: CSVEDRFWGGEQYF
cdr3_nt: TGCAGCGTTGAAGATCGATTCTGGGGGGGCGAGCAGTACTTC

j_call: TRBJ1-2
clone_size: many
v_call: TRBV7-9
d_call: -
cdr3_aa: CASSLGAGYGYTF
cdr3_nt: TGTGCCAGCAGCTTAGGGGCAGGATACGGCTACACCTTC

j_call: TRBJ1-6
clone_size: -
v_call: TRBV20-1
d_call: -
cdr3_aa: CSVSTKTVSYNSPLHF
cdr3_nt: TGCAGTGTTTCCACGAAGACAGTCTCCTATAATTCACCCCTCCACTTT

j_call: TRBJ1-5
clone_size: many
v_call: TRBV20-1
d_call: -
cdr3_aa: CSARDSTGSNQPQHF
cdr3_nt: TGCAGTGCTAGAGATAGTACCGGTAGCAATCAGCCCCAGCATTTT

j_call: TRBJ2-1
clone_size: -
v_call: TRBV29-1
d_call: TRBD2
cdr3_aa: CSVDSGLAGHEQFF
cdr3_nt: TGCAGCGTTGATTCGGGACTAGCGGGACATGAGCAGTTCTTC

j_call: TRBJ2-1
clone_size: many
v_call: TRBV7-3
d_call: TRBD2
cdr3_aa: CASSSTSGRYNEQFF
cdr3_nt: TGTGCCAGCAGCTCGACTAGCGGGAGATACAATGAGCAGTTCTTC

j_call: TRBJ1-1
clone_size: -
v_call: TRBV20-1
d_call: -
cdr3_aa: CSADPGPREAFF
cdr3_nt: TGCAGTGCGGACCCGGGGCCTAGAGAAGCTTTCTTT

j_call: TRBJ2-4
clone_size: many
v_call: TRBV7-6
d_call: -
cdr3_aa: CASSSLAGRGLDIQYF
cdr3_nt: TGTGCCAGCAGCTCTTTAGCGGGCAGGGGATTAGACATTCAGTACTTC

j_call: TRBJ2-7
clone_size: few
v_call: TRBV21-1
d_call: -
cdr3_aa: CASRVSRHRYEQYF
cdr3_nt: TGTGCCAGCAGAGTATCGAGACACCGCTACGAGCAGTACTTC

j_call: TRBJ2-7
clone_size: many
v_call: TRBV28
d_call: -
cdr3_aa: CASMGGQLSYEQYF
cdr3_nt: TGTGCCAGCATGGGGGGACAACTTTCCTACGAGCAGTACTTC

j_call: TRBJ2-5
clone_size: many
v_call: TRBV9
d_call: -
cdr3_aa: CASSVGVGPGWETQYF
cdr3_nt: TGTGCCAGCAGCGTAGGGGTGGGACCCGGGTGGGAGACCCAGTACTTC

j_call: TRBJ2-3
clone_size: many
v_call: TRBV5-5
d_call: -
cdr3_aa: CASSPGGGADTQYF
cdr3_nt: TGTGCCAGCAGCCCCGGAGGCGGCGCAGATACGCAGTATTTT